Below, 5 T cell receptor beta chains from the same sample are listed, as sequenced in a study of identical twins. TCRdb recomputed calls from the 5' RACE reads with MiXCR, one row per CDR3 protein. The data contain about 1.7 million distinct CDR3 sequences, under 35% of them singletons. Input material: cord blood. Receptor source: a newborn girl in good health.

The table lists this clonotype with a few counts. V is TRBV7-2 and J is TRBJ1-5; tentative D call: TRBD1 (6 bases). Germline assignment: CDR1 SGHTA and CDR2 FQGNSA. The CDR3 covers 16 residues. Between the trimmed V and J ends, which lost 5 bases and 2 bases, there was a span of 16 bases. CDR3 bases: TGTGCCAGCAGCACTACGACAGGTTTCCGCAATCAGCCCCAGCATTTT. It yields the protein CASSTTTGFRNQPQHF.

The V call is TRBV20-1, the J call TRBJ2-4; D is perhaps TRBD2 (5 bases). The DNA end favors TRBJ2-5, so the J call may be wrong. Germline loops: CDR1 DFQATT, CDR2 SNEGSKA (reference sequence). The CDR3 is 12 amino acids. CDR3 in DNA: TGCAGTGCTAGGAGGGTCCAAGAGACCCAGTACTTC. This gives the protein CSARRVQETQYF.

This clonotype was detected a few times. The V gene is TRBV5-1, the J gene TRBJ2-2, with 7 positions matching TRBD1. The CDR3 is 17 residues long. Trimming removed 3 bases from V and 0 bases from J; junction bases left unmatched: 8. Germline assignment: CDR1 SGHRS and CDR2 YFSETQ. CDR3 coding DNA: TGCGCCAGCAGCTCCCCAAAGACAGGGACGAACACCGGGGAGCTGTTTTTT. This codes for CASSSPKTGTNTGELFF.

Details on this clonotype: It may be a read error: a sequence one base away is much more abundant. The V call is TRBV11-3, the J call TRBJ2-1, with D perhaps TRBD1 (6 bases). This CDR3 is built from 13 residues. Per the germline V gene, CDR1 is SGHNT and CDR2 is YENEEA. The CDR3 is CAGSLNRDNEQFF. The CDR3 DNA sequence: TGTGCCGGCAGCCTAAACAGGGACAATGAGCAGTTCTTC.

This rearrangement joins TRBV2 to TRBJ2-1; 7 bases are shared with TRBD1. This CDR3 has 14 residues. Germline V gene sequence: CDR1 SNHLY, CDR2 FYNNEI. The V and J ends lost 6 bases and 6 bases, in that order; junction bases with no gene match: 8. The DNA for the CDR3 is TGTGCCAGCAGGGCGATGACAGGGCTCAATGAGCAGTTCTTC. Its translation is CASRAMTGLNEQFF.